The 23 T cell receptor beta chains below all came from one sample that was sequenced in a study of T cell responses to AZD1222 COVID-19 vaccine. The assay was immunoSEQ multiplex PCR, and TCRdb's table has in-frame clones only and misses some. The sample carries roughly 25,000 clones, more than 85% recorded once. The sample in question was peripheral blood, obtained 28 days after the second AZD1222 dose. These receptors were taken from an adult who received the AZD1222 COVID-19 vaccine.

CDR3 in DNA: TGTGCCTGGAGTGGACAGGGCCGATTCACTGAAGCTTTCTTT. Residues: CAWSGQGRFTEAFF. The chain is built from TRBV30 and TRBJ1-1; 7 nucleotides align to TRBD1. This CDR3 region has 14 residues. The ends lost 1 base at V and 4 bases at J; junction bases unmatched: 6. The germline gives CDR1 GTSNPN, CDR2 SVGIG (reference sequence).

The genes are TRBV28 and TRBJ2-7; 8 nucleotides match TRBD1. V dropped 7 bases and J dropped 3; count of bases not matched to a gene: 8. There are 14 residues in the CDR3. CDR1 and CDR2 from the germline V gene are MDHEN and SYDVKM. The CDR3 DNA is TGTGCCAGCACCCCGCAGGGGGCCCACTACGAGCAGTACTTC. Its protein is CASTPQGAHYEQYF. Full variable domain (missing parts from reference TRBV28 and TRBJ2-7): DVKVTQSSRYLVKRTGEKVFLECVQDMDHENMFWYRQDPGLGLRLIYFSYDVKMKEKGDIPEGYSVSREKKERFSLILESASTNQTSMYLCASTPQGAHYEQYFGPGTRLTVT.

This clone is medium-sized. The CDR3 DNA reads TGTGCCAGCAGCCGACGGGACAGTAACACTGAAGCTTTCTTT. Encoded protein: CASSRRDSNTEAFF. The V gene is TRBV5-4, the J gene TRBJ1-1; 7 positions agree with TRBD1. Germline assignment: CDR1 SGHNT and CDR2 YYREEE (reference sequence). V trimming: 4 bases; J trimming: 2 bases; junction bases outside the gene matches: 5. This CDR3 is built from 14 residues.

V and J are TRBV6-5 and TRBJ1-3; possible D gene TRBD1, 5 bases. V lost 6 bases, J lost 0 bases, and 12 bases lay in between. Looked up from germline, CDR1 is MNHEY and CDR2 is SVGAGI. This CDR3 comprises 15 residues. The CDR3 nucleotides are TGTGCCAGCAGCCGAGGGGTCAACTCTGGAAACACCATATATTTT. Translation: CASSRGVNSGNTIYF.

The chain employs TRBV28 and TRBJ1-2; 7 nucleotides agree with TRBD1. There are 13 residues in the CDR3. V gave up 6 bases and J gave up 5 bases; unmatched junction bases: 6. CDR1 MDHEN and CDR2 SYDVKM come from the germline V gene. CDR3 residues: CASRPTGSYGYTF. In DNA, the CDR3 is TGTGCCAGCAGACCGACAGGGAGTTATGGCTACACCTTC.

CDR3 nucleotides: TGTGCCAGCAGTCCCCCTGGGGGAAGCCTCTACGAGCAGTACTTC. Translating it yields CASSPPGGSLYEQYF. The chain is built from TRBV28 and TRBJ2-7; D is tentatively TRBD1 or TRBD2 (5 bases each). CDR3 length: 15 amino acids. V was clipped by 5 bases and J by 3 bases, with 17 bases between them. CDR1 and CDR2 from the germline V gene are MDHEN and SYDVKM.

The chain joins TRBV20-1 to TRBJ1-1; D gene ambiguous. Germline V gene data show CDR1 as DFQATT and CDR2 as SNEGSKA (reference sequence). The CDR3 has 11 amino acids. V dropped 6 bases and J dropped 6 bases, with 11 bases sitting between them. This CDR3 is CSAGGEPEAFF. The CDR3 nucleotides are TGCAGTGCAGGCGGGGAGCCTGAAGCTTTCTTT.

V gene TRBV5-1 combines with J gene TRBJ1-4; possibly TRBD1 for D (6 bases). Germline V gene lookup returns CDR1 SGHRS and CDR2 YFSETQ. The germline V and J ends were trimmed by 3 bases and 0 bases, with 9 bases remaining between them. There are 15 residues in the CDR3. CDR3 sequence: CASSSQGTTNEKLFF. CDR3 nucleotide sequence: TGCGCCAGCAGCTCACAGGGCACAACTAATGAAAAACTGTTTTTT. The whole variable domain, remainder taken from reference TRBV5-1 and TRBJ1-4, is KAGVTQTPRYLIKTRGQQVTLSCSPISGHRSVSWYQQTPGQGLQFLFEYFSETQRNKGNFPGRFSGRQFSNSRSEMNVSTLELGDSALYLCASSSQGTTNEKLFFGSGTQLSVL.

V gene TRBV2 combines with J gene TRBJ2-1, with 10 bases identical to TRBD2. The V gene end was trimmed by 6 bases and the J gene end by 9 bases; junction bases not matched to a gene: 5. Germline CDR1 and CDR2: SNHLY and FYNNEI. This CDR3 spans 13 amino acids. The CDR3 DNA reads as TGTGCCAGCAGAGAGCGGGAGGGCAGTGAGCAGTTCTTC. Its translation: CASREREGSEQFF. The full variable domain, completed using reference TRBV2 and TRBJ2-1, is EPEVTQTPSHQVTQMGQEVILRCVPISNHLYFYWYRQILGQKVEFLVSFYNNEISEKSEIFDDQFSVERPDGSNFTLKIRSTKLEDSAMYFCASREREGSEQFFGPGTRLTVL.

The J gene is TRBJ1-6, the V gene TRBV7-8; a weak D match, TRBD1 (6 bases). The CDR3 contains 12 residues. V was cut by 11 bases and J by 12 bases, with 17 bases left in between. Per the germline V gene, CDR1 is SGHVS and CDR2 is FQNEAQ. The DNA of the CDR3 is TGTGCCGCGAGGGGGTCATACGGACCCCTCCACTTT. Residues: CAARGSYGPLHF.

The CDR3 spells CASIEQGFGEQFF. The CDR3 nucleotides read TGTGCCAGCATCGAACAAGGGTTCGGCGAGCAGTTCTTC. The chain carries TRBV7-9 and TRBJ2-1; D is unresolved. The germline V and J ends were trimmed by 7 bases and 10 bases, with 17 bases remaining between them. The CDR3 covers 13 residues. The germline V gene has CDR1 SEHNR and CDR2 FQNEAQ (reference sequence).

V usage is TRBV29-1 and J usage is TRBJ2-2; 13 bases fit TRBD2. Trimming at V came to 6 bases and at J to 7 bases, leaving 5 bases not matched to a gene. Germline V lookup: CDR1 SQVTM, CDR2 ANQGSEA. The CDR3 consists of 14 residues. DNA of the CDR3: TGCAGCGTCGCGACTAGCGGGAGGAACGGGGAGCTGTTTTTT. Amino acid sequence: CSVATSGRNGELFF.

For the CDR3, the DNA is TGTGCCACCAGGAGGGGGACTGAAGCTTTCTTT. Translation: CATRRGTEAFF. The J gene is TRBJ1-1, the V gene TRBV24-1; a weak D match, TRBD1 (6 bases). V lost 7 bases and J lost 5, with 7 bases in between. The V gene's germline CDR1 is KGHDR and CDR2 SFDVKD. This CDR3 contains 11 residues.

The chain employs TRBV4-1 and TRBJ1-3, with D perhaps matching TRBD1 (6 bases). Trimming shortened V by 5 bases and J by 2 bases, and 13 bases separated the two germline ends. This CDR3 has 15 amino acids. Germline CDR1 reads MGHRA; CDR2 reads YSYEKL. CDR3 sequence: CASSTQTGTGNTIYF. The CDR3 DNA is TGCGCCAGCAGCACCCAGACAGGTACTGGAAACACCATATATTTT.

This clone was picked up one time. The chain uses TRBV15 and TRBJ2-7, with a tentative D call TRBD1 (6 bases). The germline gives CDR1 LNHNV, CDR2 YYDKDF (reference sequence). The CDR3 has 15 residues. The V and J ends lost 4 bases and 6 bases respectively, with 19 bases between them. The CDR3 bases are TGTGCCACCAGCACAGCAGCGCAACCAGGGGCCGAGCAGTACTTC. It codes for CATSTAAQPGAEQYF. Together with reference TRBV15 and TRBJ2-7, the CDR3 gives the full variable domain: DAMVIQNPRYQVTQFGKPVTLSCSQTLNHNVMYWYQQKSSQAPKLLFHYYDKDFNNEADTPDNFQSRRPNTSFCFLDIRSPGLGDTAMYLCATSTAAQPGAEQYFGPGTRLTVT.

The V gene is TRBV7-8, the J gene TRBJ2-5, with 11 bases lining up with TRBD1. CDR1 and CDR2 from the germline V gene are SGHVS and FQNEAQ. Unmatched junction bases numbered 15, after V lost 8 bases and J lost 7 bases. The CDR3 length is 16 residues. The CDR3 reads CASRPRTGGPFGTQYF. CDR3 nucleotides: TGTGCCAGCCGACCGCGGACAGGGGGCCCCTTCGGGACCCAGTACTTC.

The chain couples TRBV6-6 to TRBJ2-1, with D possibly matching TRBD2 (5 bases). The germline gives CDR1 MNHNY, CDR2 SVGAGI (reference sequence). V gave up 7 bases and J gave up 4 bases, with 14 bases separating them. This CDR3 has 14 residues. The CDR3 DNA is TGTGCCAGCACCCAATCCGGGGAGTACAATGAGCAGTTCTTC. It specifies CASTQSGEYNEQFF.

The rearrangement joins TRBV28 to TRBJ1-6; possibly TRBD1 for D (5 bases). Germline CDR1 is MDHEN and CDR2 is SYDVKM. The length of the CDR3 is 14 residues. V was cut by 8 bases and J by 7 bases, with 15 bases left in between. CDR3: CASGDPGGNSPLHF. CDR3 nucleotide sequence: TGTGCCAGCGGAGACCCGGGGGGGAATTCACCCCTCCACTTT.

J is TRBJ2-5 and V is TRBV5-1; D uncertain. The V and J ends lost 1 base and 6 bases respectively, with 4 bases between them. The germline V gene encodes CDR1 SGHRS and CDR2 YFSETQ. The CDR3 sequence is 11 residues long. Here the CDR3 DNA reads TGCGCCAGCAGCTTGCAGAAGACCCAGTACTTC. Its translation is CASSLQKTQYF.

V usage is TRBV5-1 and J usage is TRBJ2-3; possible D gene TRBD1, 5 bases. CDR1 is SGHRS and CDR2 is YFSETQ in the germline V gene. CDR3 length: 14 residues. V shed 4 bases and J shed 1 base, with 10 bases lying between them. CDR3 region: CASSPTDGTDTQYF. DNA of the CDR3: TGCGCCAGCAGCCCGACAGATGGCACAGATACGCAGTATTTT.

The J gene is TRBJ2-1, the V gene TRBV9; 8 bases line up with TRBD2. The CDR3 runs to 14 residues. CDR1 SGDLS and CDR2 YYNGEE come from the germline V gene. V shed 3 bases and J 4 bases; nucleotides not matched to a gene: 3. The CDR3 loop reads CASSGSGAYNEQFF. The CDR3 DNA is TGTGCCAGCAGCGGTAGCGGGGCGTACAATGAGCAGTTCTTC.

V gene TRBV30 combines with J gene TRBJ1-1; possibly TRBD1 for D (6 bases). Trimming took 5 bases from V and 2 from J, leaving 12 bases between them. Germline V gene lookup returns CDR1 GTSNPN and CDR2 SVGIG (reference sequence). This CDR3 has 13 amino acids. In DNA form, the CDR3 reads TGTGCCTGGCGCTACAGGGCTAACACTGAAGCTTTCTTT. Its protein product is CAWRYRANTEAFF.

The count of this clone is one. The chain carries TRBV18 and TRBJ2-3; D is possibly TRBD1 (5 bases). This CDR3 is built from 14 residues. In germline, CDR1 is KGHSH, CDR2 LQKENI. V was pared by 6 bases and J by 2 bases, with 12 bases between. Here the CDR3 reads CASSPQGPTDTQYF. CDR3 in DNA: TGTGCCAGCTCCCCCCAGGGCCCCACAGATACGCAGTATTTT.